This T cell receptor beta chain was obtained from a study of Ad26.COV2.S vaccination and SARS-CoV-2 variants. Study-level background: Donor allocation was to the COV1001 Ad26.COV2.S trial arm. Ad26.COV2.S given intramuscularly, once or twice 56 days apart. Broader study findings: After vaccination, substantial breadth of spike-specific CD8+ and CD4+ responses was reported.

Indicated treatment: about 20 received Ad26.COV2.S at low or high dose, single or two shots; roughly 5 received placebo; per-sample allocation not given. Each sample was drawn 63 days after the first injection (of vaccine or placebo). Immunization relied on an Ad26 vector, which expressed Wuhan-strain SARS-CoV-2 spike. Germline loops: CDR1 MNHNS, CDR2 SASEGT. The CDR3 has 15 amino acids. V dropped 2 bases and J dropped 0 bases, with 7 bases sitting between them. This clone was seen a single time. Its antigen is not known. Sequencing used immunoSEQ multiplex PCR; TCRdb keeps in-frame clones, though not all of them. This sample has about 350,000 clones, with 70% to 90% found just once.

Sample: peripheral blood, taken in a trial of Ad26.COV2.S vaccine versus placebo. The chain couples TRBV6-1 to TRBJ1-4; D call uncertain. The receptor was derived from a person between 18 and 59 years old who received the Ad26.COV2.S COVID-19 vaccine or a placebo. The CDR3 protein is CASSELAATNEKLFF. CDR3 in DNA: TGTGCCAGCAGTGAACTGGCCGCAACTAATGAAAAACTGTTTTTT.